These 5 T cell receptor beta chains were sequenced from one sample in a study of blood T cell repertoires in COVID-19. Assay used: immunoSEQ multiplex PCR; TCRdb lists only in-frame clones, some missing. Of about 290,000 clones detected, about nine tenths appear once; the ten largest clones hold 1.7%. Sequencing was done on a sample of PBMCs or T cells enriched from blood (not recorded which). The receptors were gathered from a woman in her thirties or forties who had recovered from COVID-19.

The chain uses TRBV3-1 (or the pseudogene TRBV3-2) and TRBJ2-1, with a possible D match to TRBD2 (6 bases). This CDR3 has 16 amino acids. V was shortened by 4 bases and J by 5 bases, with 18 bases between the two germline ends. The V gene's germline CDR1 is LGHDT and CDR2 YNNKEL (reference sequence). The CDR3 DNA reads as TGTGCCAGCAGCCCGTATGGGGCAGGGAGGAACAATGAGCAGTTCTTC. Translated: CASSPYGAGRNNEQFF.

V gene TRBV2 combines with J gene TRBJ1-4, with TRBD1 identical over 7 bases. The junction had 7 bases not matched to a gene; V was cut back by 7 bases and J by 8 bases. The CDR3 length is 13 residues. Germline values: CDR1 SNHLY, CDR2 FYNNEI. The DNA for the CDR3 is TGTGCCAGCAACCCGACAGGGTACGAAAAACTGTTTTTT. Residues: CASNPTGYEKLFF.

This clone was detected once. The CDR3 spells CASDSGTGVWSYGYTF. In DNA, the CDR3 is TGTGCCAGCGATTCCGGGACAGGGGTTTGGAGCTATGGCTACACCTTC. The V and J genes are TRBV11-2 and TRBJ1-2, with TRBD1 matching 10 bases. The V gene's germline CDR1 is SGHAT and CDR2 FQNNGV. This CDR3 is 16 amino acids long. The V segment lost 8 bases and the J segment 4 bases; nucleotides outside the gene matches: 13.

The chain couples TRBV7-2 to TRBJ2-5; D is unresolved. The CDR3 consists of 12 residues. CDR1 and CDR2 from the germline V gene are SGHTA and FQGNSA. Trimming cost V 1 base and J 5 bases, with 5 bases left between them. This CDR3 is CASSLDQETQYF. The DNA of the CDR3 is TGTGCCAGCAGCTTAGATCAGGAGACCCAGTACTTC.

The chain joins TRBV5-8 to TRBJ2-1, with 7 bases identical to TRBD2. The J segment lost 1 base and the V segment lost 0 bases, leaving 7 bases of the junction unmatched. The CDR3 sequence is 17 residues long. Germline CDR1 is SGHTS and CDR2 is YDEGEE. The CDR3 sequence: CASSLGVLASSYNEQFF. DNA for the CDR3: TGTGCCAGCAGCTTGGGGGTACTAGCGTCGTCCTACAATGAGCAGTTCTTC.